This T cell receptor (beta chain) originates from a study of metastatic and nonmetastatic thyroid tumors. Via MiXCR, TCRdb re-called the PCR reads. The sample shows roughly 13,000 clones, 28% of them seen only once. This clone was seen at least ten times. Germline CDR1 reads LNHDA; CDR2 reads SQIVND (reference sequence). CDR3 length: 18 amino acids. The V end was cut by 0 bases, the J end by 4 bases, with 21 bases between. Thyroid surgery was preceded by no treatment in any patient. The chain links TRBV19 to TRBJ2-5; tentatively, D is TRBD1 or TRBD2 (6 bases each). The clonotype comes from a female donor with papillary thyroid cancer or a benign thyroid nodule (not recorded which). Some clones in this sample may be carry-over from other donors' samples. Sequences were obtained from tumor tissue. CDR3 nucleotide sequence: TGTGCCAGTAGTATAGATCCACCAAGGGGGGCAAATCGAGAGACCCAGTACTTC. Translated, it gives CASSIDPPRGANRETQYF.